This TCR beta chain was recovered during a study of T cell changes during pregnancy in multiple sclerosis. This table comes from immunoSEQ multiplex PCR, and its TCRdb copy is limited to in-frame clones, with some not included. The repertoire holds approximately 100,000 clones, 90% to 95% seen once, with more than 0.8% in the top ten. Germline V lookup: CDR1 SGHRS, CDR2 YFSETQ. V lost 8 bases to trimming and J lost 9 bases, with 20 bases between them. CDR3 size: 14 residues. The source material was peripheral blood, sampled before pregnancy. The TCR was taken from a female donor with multiple sclerosis, enrolled in a pregnancy study. The V and J genes are TRBV5-1 and TRBJ2-2, with D possibly being TRBD2 (6 bases). This CDR3 reads CASAVSAGPRELFF. DNA of the CDR3: TGCGCCAGTGCAGTGAGTGCGGGGCCCCGGGAGCTGTTTTTT.